This TCR beta chain was observed in a study of shared T cell receptors in the human thymus. The V segment lost 5 bases and the J segment 10 bases; nucleotides outside the gene matches: 15. CDR1 is MNHEY, CDR2 SVGAGI, per germline. The CDR3 sequence is 15 residues long. TCRdb's copy holds only in-frame clones and misses some; the assay was immunoSEQ multiplex PCR. The repertoire consists of about 540,000 clones, with around 82% occurring once and the leading ten covering roughly 0.013%. In addition, the sample was reused for a study of human thymus T cells. In that study: Thymic and blood repertoires seemed to show skewed V and J gene use.

This rearrangement joins TRBV6-5 to TRBJ1-2, with 8 bases identical to TRBD1. This receptor was obtained from a boy in the first two years of life with a congenital heart defect. The specimen sequenced was thymocytes. In DNA form, the CDR3 reads TGTGCCAGCAGTCCCGGGACAGGCCACATATGGGACTACACCTTC. This encodes CASSPGTGHIWDYTF.